Each of the 32 T cell receptor beta chains below was sequenced from the same sample in a study of shared clonotypes between healthy human individuals. Repertoires were generated with immunoSEQ multiplex PCR, while TCRdb's copy carries only in-frame clones and drops some. Seen here are about 2.4 million clones, approximately 93% observed once, and the top ten hold 0.36%. Material for sequencing was naive CD4+ T cells from PBMCs. Subset indicated: CD45RA+ positively selected. The source is a man aged 18 to 30 in good health. Some clones in this sample may be carry-over from other donors' samples.

The chain couples TRBV5-5 to TRBJ2-7, with 7 positions matching TRBD1. Trimming removed 2 bases from V and 3 bases from J; junction bases left unmatched: 8. The CDR3 loop spans 15 amino acids. Germline V gives CDR1 SGHKS, CDR2 YYEKEE (reference sequence). The CDR3 DNA reads as TGTGCCAGCAGCTTCGGACAGGCCCTGTACTACGAGCAGTACTTC. The encoded protein is CASSFGQALYYEQYF.

This clone was detected once. This rearrangement joins TRBV18 to TRBJ1-5, with TRBD1 matching 7 bases. This CDR3 contains 15 residues. Germline V gives CDR1 KGHSH, CDR2 LQKENI. J was trimmed by 3 bases and V by 8 bases; bases with no gene match: 10. The CDR3 is CASAIRDSANQPQHF. The CDR3 DNA reads as TGTGCCAGCGCTATCCGGGACAGCGCCAATCAGCCCCAGCATTTT.

This clone was observed a handful of times. The chain links TRBV6-6 to TRBJ1-2, with unresolved D. CDR3 length equals 15 residues. Germline V gives CDR1 MNHNY, CDR2 SVGAGI (reference sequence). The ends were cut back, 0 bases at V and 2 bases at J, with 10 bases in the middle. The CDR3 spells CASSYSSRKNYGYTF. The CDR3 DNA reads TGTGCCAGCAGTTACTCGAGTAGGAAGAACTATGGCTACACCTTC.

This chain links TRBV13 with TRBJ2-7, with 8 bases aligning to TRBD2. Trimming at V came to 2 bases and at J to 2 bases, leaving 5 bases not matched to a gene. Germline V gives CDR1 PRHDT, CDR2 FYEKMQ (reference sequence). The CDR3 length is 15 residues. CDR3 residues: CASSLWIAGPYEQYF. CDR3 bases: TGTGCCAGCAGCTTATGGATAGCGGGACCCTACGAGCAGTACTTC.

The V and J genes are TRBV7-9 and TRBJ2-1; unclear D gene. The V end lost 0 bases, the J end lost 5 bases, and 5 bases lay between the germline ends. The CDR3 length is 13 residues. Germline-derived CDR1 and CDR2 are SEHNR and FQNEAQ (reference sequence). CDR3 bases: TGTGCCAGCAGCTTAGCCATCAACAATGAGCAGTTCTTC. Amino acid sequence: CASSLAINNEQFF.

This chain connects TRBV28 to TRBJ1-6, with D tentatively TRBD1 (5 bases). With 5 bases removed from V and 7 bases from J, the gap between germline ends came to 18 bases. The CDR3 length is 16 residues. Per germline, CDR1 MDHEN and CDR2 SYDVKM. CDR3 in DNA: TGTGCCAGCAGTGTATACGATCAGGGACTGAATTCACCCCTCCACTTT. Encoded protein: CASSVYDQGLNSPLHF.

V and J are TRBV5-6 and TRBJ2-5; 8 nucleotides agree with TRBD2. V was clipped by 4 bases and J by 2 bases; unmatched bases: 7. This CDR3 has 15 amino acids. Germline loops: CDR1 SGHDT, CDR2 YYEEEE. The CDR3 DNA reads as TGTGCCAGCAGCGTAAGGTCGGGAGGGCAAGAGACCCAGTACTTC. It translates to CASSVRSGGQETQYF.

The rearrangement uses TRBV28 and TRBJ1-5; 8 bases are shared with TRBD1. The CDR3 is 16 amino acids. J gave up 1 base and V 5 bases, and 7 bases lay outside the gene matches. In germline, CDR1 is MDHEN, CDR2 SYDVKM. The CDR3 region is CASSQADRGSNQPQHF. CDR3 bases: TGTGCCAGCAGTCAAGCTGACAGGGGAAGCAATCAGCCCCAGCATTTT.

This chain joins TRBV27 and TRBJ2-1, with unresolved D. The germline V and J ends were trimmed by 2 bases and 7 bases, with 12 bases remaining between them. The CDR3 is made up of 14 amino acids. In germline, CDR1 is MNHEY, CDR2 SMNVEV (reference sequence). CDR3 protein: CASSLIANSNEQFF. The CDR3 DNA follows: TGTGCCAGCAGTTTAATCGCTAATTCAAATGAGCAGTTCTTC.

The genes are TRBV20-1 and TRBJ1-1, with a possible D match to TRBD1 (6 bases). The CDR3 covers 11 residues. Between the trimmed V and J ends, which lost 0 bases and 11 bases, there was a span of 10 bases. Germline-derived CDR1 and CDR2 are DFQATT and SNEGSKA (reference sequence). The CDR3 region has the DNA TGCAGTGCTAGAGAGGGGGCCGGGGCTTTCTTT. Protein: CSAREGAGAFF.

V gene TRBV7-2 combines with J gene TRBJ1-5; TRBD1 agrees at 10 bases. The J segment lost 5 bases and the V segment lost 5 bases, leaving 9 bases of the junction unmatched. CDR3 size: 16 residues. Germline V gene sequence: CDR1 SGHTA, CDR2 FQGNSA. CDR3: CASSPTGGAVHQPQHF. CDR3 DNA: TGTGCCAGCAGCCCGACAGGGGGCGCGGTTCATCAGCCCCAGCATTTT.

The J gene is TRBJ2-1, the V gene TRBV9; D may match TRBD1 or TRBD2 (5 bases each). The CDR3 is made up of 16 amino acids. From germline, CDR1 is SGDLS and CDR2 YYNGEE. The V end was cut by 2 bases, the J end by 4 bases, with 16 bases between. CDR3 loop: CASSVQQLGAYNEQFF. The CDR3 coding sequence is TGTGCCAGCAGCGTCCAGCAACTCGGGGCGTACAATGAGCAGTTCTTC.

The chain is built from TRBV5-1 and TRBJ2-5; 8 bases agree with TRBD2. This CDR3 is 14 amino acids long. Per the germline V gene, CDR1 is SGHRS and CDR2 is YFSETQ. The ends lost 2 bases at V and 5 bases at J; junction bases unmatched: 5. CDR3 coding DNA: TGCGCCAGCAGCTTACAGCGGGAGCGGGAGACCCAGTACTTC. This codes for CASSLQRERETQYF.

The genes are TRBV7-2 and TRBJ1-2; perhaps TRBD1 as D (6 bases). Per the germline V gene, CDR1 is SGHTA and CDR2 is FQGNSA. The CDR3 totals 15 residues. Between the trimmed V and J ends, which lost 5 bases and 2 bases, there was a span of 15 bases. The CDR3 loop is CASSTTLRGNYGYTF. For the CDR3, the DNA is TGTGCCAGCAGCACCACCCTGAGGGGGAACTATGGCTACACCTTC.

The chain combines TRBV6-1 with TRBJ1-5; TRBD1 agrees at 7 bases. This CDR3 has 15 residues. Germline values: CDR1 MNHNS, CDR2 SASEGT. V lost 8 bases, J lost 4 bases, and 11 bases stayed unmatched. The CDR3 loop reads CASSTGRLGNQPQHF. The DNA of the CDR3 is TGTGCCAGCTCGACAGGGCGTTTAGGGAATCAGCCCCAGCATTTT.

On this clone itself: This specimen includes other DNA sequences encoding the same CDR3. The V call is TRBV18, the J call TRBJ2-2, with a tentative D call TRBD2 (6 bases). CDR1 is KGHSH, CDR2 LQKENI, per germline. The CDR3 has 15 amino acids. Between the trimmed V and J ends, which lost 3 bases and 1 base, there was a span of 9 bases. The CDR3 is CASSPQRVNTGELFF. The CDR3, as DNA: TGTGCCAGCTCACCCCAGCGGGTGAACACCGGGGAGCTGTTTTTT.

V is TRBV9 and J is TRBJ2-2; 8 positions agree with TRBD2. With 2 bases clipped from V and 5 bases from J, the junction kept 17 bases outside the gene matches. This CDR3 has 19 residues. Per germline, CDR1 SGDLS and CDR2 YYNGEE. In DNA, the CDR3 is TGTGCCAGCAGCGTCGTAGGTTCCCCAGCCCGGGGGGGGACCGGGGAGCTGTTTTTT. Translating it yields CASSVVGSPARGGTGELFF.

The rearrangement links TRBV7-2 to TRBJ2-3, with 7 nucleotides matching TRBD1. The junction had 8 bases not matched to a gene; V was cut back by 2 bases and J by 0 bases. Germline V gene data show CDR1 as SGHTA and CDR2 as FQGNSA. CDR3 size: 17 residues. CDR3 DNA: TGTGCCAGCAGCTTAACGGGACAGAGCCTTAGCACAGATACGCAGTATTTT. Encoded protein: CASSLTGQSLSTDTQYF.

The chain recombines TRBV6-6 with TRBJ2-5; maybe TRBD1 (6 bases). Germline V CDR1 and CDR2: MNHNY, SVGAGI (reference sequence). This CDR3 comprises 16 residues. V was cut by 2 bases and J by 0 bases, with 13 bases left in between. CDR3 residues: CASSYALGQHQETQYF. The CDR3 region has the DNA TGTGCCAGCAGTTACGCCCTCGGACAGCACCAAGAGACCCAGTACTTC.

CDR3 coding DNA: TGTGCCAGCAGCTCCGGACAGGACCCGGCGATCGAAAAACTGTTTTTT. The encoded protein is CASSSGQDPAIEKLFF. The rearrangement links TRBV5-6 to TRBJ1-4, with TRBD1 matching over 7 bases. J was trimmed by 8 bases and V by 3 bases; bases with no gene match: 13. CDR1 is SGHDT and CDR2 is YYEEEE in the germline V gene. The CDR3 covers 16 residues. The whole variable domain, filled in from reference TRBV5-6 and TRBJ1-4, reads DAGVTQSPTHLIKTRGQQVTLRCSPKSGHDTVSWYQQALGQGPQFIFQYYEEEERQRGNFPDRFSGHQFPNYSSELNVNALLLGDSALYLCASSSGQDPAIEKLFFGSGTQLSVL.

This clone was seen a single time. The V call is TRBV11-2, the J call TRBJ2-7; 7 bases match TRBD1. Germline CDR1 is SGHAT and CDR2 is FQNNGV. The CDR3 has 14 amino acids. V lost 5 bases, J lost 3 bases, and 7 bases stayed unmatched. The CDR3 sequence is CASSQGGPGYEQYF. The CDR3 DNA sequence: TGTGCCAGCAGCCAAGGGGGCCCGGGCTACGAGCAGTACTTC.

The gene calls are TRBV5-6 and TRBJ1-1, with D unresolved. This CDR3 comprises 11 residues. Looked up from germline, CDR1 is SGHDT and CDR2 is YYEEEE. V was clipped by 4 bases and J by 5 bases, with 6 bases between them. CDR3 amino acids: CASSTRTEAFF. The DNA of the CDR3 is TGTGCCAGCAGCACCCGGACTGAAGCTTTCTTT.

The chain combines TRBV27 with TRBJ1-5, with 8 bases that match TRBD1. This CDR3 comprises 18 residues. V shed 4 bases and J 0 bases; nucleotides not matched to a gene: 11. Per the germline V gene, CDR1 is MNHEY and CDR2 is SMNVEV (reference sequence). The CDR3 loop is CASSSRQGRLYSNQPQHF. In DNA, the CDR3 is TGTGCCAGCAGTTCTAGACAGGGGAGGCTGTATAGCAATCAGCCCCAGCATTTT.

J is TRBJ2-7 and V is TRBV18; 7 positions agree with TRBD1. Germline CDR1 and CDR2: KGHSH and LQKENI. The CDR3 sequence is 14 residues long. After removal of 5 bases from V and 9 bases from J, the junction contained 13 bases not matched to a gene. CDR3 region: CASSSGTDLNTQYF. As DNA, the CDR3 is TGTGCCAGCTCATCCGGGACAGATCTTAATACGCAGTACTTC.

The chain has TRBV2 and TRBJ2-5, with TRBD1 as a possible D gene (6 bases). The germline V gene has CDR1 SNHLY and CDR2 FYNNEI. The CDR3 extends over 16 amino acids. V shed 6 bases and J shed 1 base, with 18 bases lying between them. CDR3: CASSARQGYIQETQYF. DNA for the CDR3: TGTGCCAGCAGCGCCCGGCAGGGGTATATCCAAGAGACCCAGTACTTC.

The chain carries TRBV7-8 and TRBJ2-5, with 8 bases identical to TRBD2. In germline, CDR1 is SGHVS, CDR2 FQNEAQ. The V segment lost 7 bases and the J segment 2 bases; nucleotides outside the gene matches: 9. The CDR3 runs 15 residues. The CDR3 loop is CASTRERLAQETQYF. The CDR3, as DNA: TGTGCCAGCACCCGGGAGAGACTAGCGCAAGAGACCCAGTACTTC.

Concerning this clone: Other DNA variants within this sample encode the same CDR3. This chain links TRBV9 with TRBJ2-7, with 7 bases aligning to TRBD2. The CDR3 sequence is 14 residues long. CDR1 SGDLS and CDR2 YYNGEE come from the germline V gene. With 1 base clipped from V and 0 bases from J, the junction kept 1 base outside the gene matches. DNA of the CDR3: TGTGCCAGCAGCGTACTAGCGGCCTCCTACGAGCAGTACTTC. Its protein is CASSVLAASYEQYF.

This clone was seen only a few times. The gene calls are TRBV30 and TRBJ1-1; no definite D call. Germline-derived CDR1 and CDR2 are GTSNPN and SVGIG (reference sequence). V was pared by 8 bases and J by 1 base, with 14 bases between. The CDR3 sequence is 13 residues long. The CDR3 reads CAGRWQSNTEAFF. In DNA, the CDR3 is TGTGCCGGCAGGTGGCAGTCGAACACTGAAGCTTTCTTT. Supplemented by reference TRBV30 and TRBJ1-1, the full variable domain reads SQTIHQWPATLVQPVGSPLSLECTVEGTSNPNLYWYRQAAGRGLQLLFYSVGIGQISSEVPQNLSASRPQDRQFILSSKKLLLSDSGFYLCAGRWQSNTEAFFGQGTRLTVV.

V is TRBV18 and J is TRBJ2-1; D remains ambiguous. This CDR3 has 17 residues. Germline values: CDR1 KGHSH, CDR2 LQKENI. V lost 1 base and J lost 5, with 18 bases in between. CDR3 nucleotides: TGTGCCAGCTCACCACTAACGCTCCGGGCCTCTAACAATGAGCAGTTCTTC. Its translation is CASSPLTLRASNNEQFF.

The rearrangement joins TRBV29-1 to TRBJ2-5, with a possible D match to TRBD2 (6 bases). Germline-derived CDR1 and CDR2 are SQVTM and ANQGSEA. This CDR3 region has 15 residues. The V end lost 2 bases, the J end lost 0 bases, and 13 bases lay between the germline ends. DNA of the CDR3: TGCAGCGTTGAAACCGCTGGGGGGTACCAAGAGACCCAGTACTTC. Its translation is CSVETAGGYQETQYF. The full variable domain, in which reference TRBV29-1 and TRBJ2-5 provide the parts outside the CDR3, is SAVISQKPSRDICQRGTSLTIQCQVDSQVTMMFWYRQQPGQSLTLIATANQGSEATYESGFVIDKFPISRPNLTFSTLTVSNMSPEDSSIYLCSVETAGGYQETQYFGPGTRLLVL.

The chain recombines TRBV5-1 with TRBJ1-1; D is possibly TRBD1 (5 bases). CDR3 length: 14 residues. The germline CDR1 and CDR2 sequences are SGHRS and YFSETQ. V was pared by 0 bases and J by 4 bases, with 10 bases between. The CDR3 nucleotides are TGCGCCAGCAGCTTGGATGCAGGGATCACTGAAGCTTTCTTT. This sequence encodes CASSLDAGITEAFF. The variable domain in full, completed from reference TRBV5-1 and TRBJ1-1, reads KAGVTQTPRYLIKTRGQQVTLSCSPISGHRSVSWYQQTPGQGLQFLFEYFSETQRNKGNFPGRFSGRQFSNSRSEMNVSTLELGDSALYLCASSLDAGITEAFFGQGTRLTVV.

The chain recombines TRBV7-2 with TRBJ2-7; TRBD1 matches 9 bases. The CDR3 contains 16 residues. Germline CDR1 and CDR2: SGHTA and FQGNSA. The J segment lost 4 bases and the V segment lost 1 base, leaving 8 bases of the junction unmatched. The CDR3 nucleotides are TGTGCCAGCAGCTTAGACGGGACAGGGTCTACGTACGAGCAGTACTTC. Translated: CASSLDGTGSTYEQYF.